A single sample is the source of the 9 T cell receptor beta chains below, sequenced in a study of T cell repertoires in cytomegalovirus infection. TCRdb fed the reads into MiXCR, producing one record per CDR3 protein. The repertoire includes about 260,000 distinct CDR3 sequences, around 15% of them detected once, and roughly 9.7% sits in the top ten. The sample consisted of PBMCs. The source is a human donor in good health (CMV status not recorded). Some clones in this sample may be carry-over from other donors' samples.

The CDR3 bases are TGCAGTGCTAGGGGGGACTTTACAACTGAAGCTTTCTTT. This encodes CSARGDFTTEAFF. The chain combines TRBV20-1 with TRBJ1-1; a weak D match, TRBD1 (5 bases). CDR1 is DFQATT and CDR2 is SNEGSKA in the germline V gene (reference sequence). Trimming removed 3 bases at V and 5 bases at J, with 13 bases between. The length of the CDR3 is 13 residues.

The V gene is TRBV12-3 or TRBV12-4, the J gene TRBJ1-5; D gene uncertain. The CDR3 runs to 15 residues. Trimming pared 0 bases from V and 3 bases from J, leaving 9 bases between. In DNA form, the CDR3 reads TGTGCCAGCAGTTTAGCTGTCACACCCAATCAGCCCCAGCATTTT. It yields the protein CASSLAVTPNQPQHF.

J is TRBJ2-1 and V is TRBV7-9, with D uncertain. The CDR3 spans 14 residues. Trimming removed 1 base from V and 6 bases from J, with 10 bases in between. Germline CDR1 SEHNR, CDR2 FQNEAQ (reference sequence). CDR3 amino acids: CASSLVLEANEQFF. The CDR3 DNA sequence: TGTGCCAGCAGCTTAGTGCTAGAAGCCAATGAGCAGTTCTTC.

This clonotype has only a few counts. The rearrangement joins TRBV20-1 to TRBJ2-7, with 10 nucleotides matching TRBD1. The V and J ends lost 6 bases and 7 bases, in that order; junction bases with no gene match: 21. This CDR3 has 17 residues. The germline CDR1 and CDR2 sequences are DFQATT and SNEGSKA (reference sequence). Here the CDR3 reads CSAGGQGLGLRLVEQYF. The CDR3 nucleotides are TGCAGTGCAGGGGGACAGGGGTTGGGCCTACGTCTGGTTGAGCAGTACTTC.

This clonotype was counted ten times or more. The chain couples TRBV5-4 to TRBJ1-1; 8 positions match TRBD1. The V gene's germline CDR1 is SGHNT and CDR2 YYREEE (reference sequence). CDR3 length: 16 amino acids. J lost 3 bases, V lost 1 base, and 8 bases had no gene match. CDR3: CASSLSRGPFDTEAFF. The CDR3 DNA follows: TGTGCCAGCAGCTTGAGCAGGGGGCCCTTCGACACTGAAGCTTTCTTT.

J is TRBJ1-1 and V is TRBV29-1, with a possible D match to TRBD1 (6 bases). V lost 4 bases and J 0 bases, leaving 15 bases between the germline ends. CDR1 and CDR2 from the germline V gene are SQVTM and ANQGSEA. The CDR3 consists of 15 residues. The CDR3 loop is CSVVAQGNLNTEAFF. The CDR3 coding sequence is TGCAGCGTTGTCGCACAGGGAAACCTGAACACTGAAGCTTTCTTT.

This clonotype was recorded at least ten times. The chain carries TRBV7-2 and TRBJ2-1; D not certain. This CDR3 contains 13 residues. Germline CDR1 SGHTA, CDR2 FQGNSA. V lost 3 bases and J 8 bases, leaving 11 bases between the germline ends. In DNA, the CDR3 is TGTGCCAGCAGCTTCCAACACAGCGATGAGCAGTTCTTC. Residues: CASSFQHSDEQFF. The full variable domain, with the rest looked up from reference TRBV7-2 and TRBJ2-1, is GAGVSQSPSNKVTEKGKDVELRCDPISGHTALYWYRQSLGQGLEFLIYFQGNSAPDKSGLPSDRFSAERTGGSVSTLTIQRTQQEDSAVYLCASSFQHSDEQFFGPGTRLTVL.

This clonotype came up many times. The genes are TRBV7-2 and TRBJ2-7; D unclear. This CDR3 spans 14 amino acids. Germline V gene lookup returns CDR1 SGHTA and CDR2 FQGNSA. With 3 bases removed from V and 6 bases from J, the gap between germline ends came to 15 bases. This chain's CDR3 is CASSFLRAVSEQYF. The DNA for the CDR3 is TGTGCCAGCAGCTTCCTCCGGGCCGTCTCCGAGCAGTACTTC. Together with reference TRBV7-2 and TRBJ2-7, the CDR3 gives the full variable domain: GAGVSQSPSNKVTEKGKDVELRCDPISGHTALYWYRQSLGQGLEFLIYFQGNSAPDKSGLPSDRFSAERTGGSVSTLTIQRTQQEDSAVYLCASSFLRAVSEQYFGPGTRLTVT.

This clonotype was counted ten times or more. The V gene is TRBV11-2, the J gene TRBJ2-5, with D possibly TRBD2 on 7 matching bases. The length of the CDR3 is 15 residues. Germline V gene sequence: CDR1 SGHAT, CDR2 FQNNGV. V shed 5 bases and J shed 4 bases, with 17 bases lying between them. The CDR3 protein is CASSAPGGSSETQYF. As DNA, the CDR3 is TGTGCCAGCAGCGCCCCGGGGGGCTCTTCAGAGACCCAGTACTTC.